Listed below are T cell receptor beta chains from one sample, sequenced in a study of cytomegalovirus exposure and HLA in healthy donors. Profiling relied on immunoSEQ multiplex PCR, and the TCRdb table lists in-frame clones only, not all of them. The sample lists nearly 200,000 clones; approximately 78% were seen once. Material: PBMCs. Every receptor here comes from a woman in her 50s in good health and CMV-seropositive. Each CDR3 is given with its conserved first and last residue.

TRBJ2-3 | TRBV10-3 | CAALPGLAGASTDTQYF
TRBJ2-3 | TRBV11-1 | CASSRTGPDTQYF
TRBJ2-1 | TRBV5-1 | CASSSGGLGGDEQFF
TRBJ2-2 | TRBV5-1 | CASSTDRNTGELFF
TRBJ2-7 | TRBV9 | CASSVATGAAYEQYF
TRBJ2-7 | TRBV7-2 | CASSLAGLKTYEQYF
TRBJ1-6 | TRBV28 | CASSSTGRNSPLHF
TRBJ1-2 | TRBV6-5 | CASSSPLGRLYGYTF
TRBJ2-5 | TRBV28 | CASSSGTGSYNQYF
TRBJ2-3 | TRBV9 | CASSSGQGVSRLAEDTQYF
TRBJ2-3 | TRBV6-5 | CASSYGHSVETQYF
TRBJ2-7 | TRBV9 | CASSRGRGGGGSSYEQYF
TRBJ1-5 | TRBV2 | CASSESLIGGQPQHF
TRBJ1-1 | TRBV6-5 | CASSRGQGNTEAFF
TRBJ2-7 | TRBV19 | CASSIGSRDEQYF
TRBJ2-1 | TRBV4-1 | CASSSHPGTSEANEQFF
TRBJ2-3 | TRBV27 | CASSLTVLSTDTQYF
TRBJ1-2 | TRBV2 | CASSNPGGGNYGYTF
TRBJ2-7 | TRBV18 | CASSNAGSSYEQYF
TRBJ1-3 | TRBV19 | CASSRPQGPSGNTIYF
TRBJ2-7 | TRBV7-9 | CASSFGTGGAAYEQYF
TRBJ1-4 | TRBV6-6 | CASSYGIGQEEKLFF
TRBJ2-5 | TRBV5-1 | CASSWGTGGETQYF
TRBJ2-1 | TRBV2 | CASSEDGSGGMNEQFF
TRBJ2-3 | TRBV28 | CASSTSGGPDTQYF
TRBJ1-4 | TRBV15 | CATRQGNEKLFF
TRBJ2-3 | TRBV29-1 | CSVASGRLTDTQYF
TRBJ2-1 | TRBV7-8 | CASSLLPFGNEQFF
TRBJ2-5 | TRBV14 | CASRKTGFHHGTQYF
TRBJ2-6 | TRBV5-1 | CASSLAAGSFSGANVLTF
TRBJ2-7 | TRBV29-1 | CSVGRDSYEQYF
TRBJ2-4 | TRBV2 | CASRGTGALRAKNIQYF
TRBJ2-5 | TRBV9 | CASSNRAGQETQYF
TRBJ1-1 | TRBV29-1 | CSVEAFRTGRGAFF
TRBJ2-2 | TRBV28 | CASAGDREAGELFF
TRBJ2-1 | TRBV5-1 | CASSSPGTGNNEQFF
TRBJ1-1 | TRBV30 | CAWSGRTGERAFF
TRBJ2-5 | TRBV10-3 | CAISALQGAETQYF
TRBJ2-5 | TRBV15 | CATSSRVQETQYF
TRBJ1-1 | TRBV19 | CAVRGVTEAFF
TRBJ1-1 | TRBV15 | CATSRTRTGGNTEAFF
TRBJ2-6 | TRBV5-8 | CASSLLLSSGANGLTF